These 2 T cell receptor beta chains were all obtained from the same sample, sequenced in a study of T cell repertoires in cytomegalovirus infection. No antigens are known for them. MiXCR, applied by TCRdb to the reads, yields one record per CDR3 protein. The repertoire holds about 830,000 distinct CDR3 sequences, 30% to 35% seen once, with around 12% in the top ten. This specimen consisted of cultured CD8+ T cells from PBMCs, obtained from culture after CMV antigen stimulation. The receptors were sampled from a human donor in good health (CMV status not recorded). Some clones in this sample may be carry-over from other donors' samples.

This clonotype was seen a handful of times. This chain connects TRBV2 to TRBJ2-3; D may be TRBD1 (7 bases). Germline CDR1 and CDR2: SNHLY and FYNNEI. The CDR3 runs to 14 residues. V was shortened by 0 bases and J by 12 bases, with 16 bases between the two germline ends. Here the CDR3 reads CASSEAGGTASQYF. CDR3 nucleotide sequence: TGTGCCAGCAGTGAAGCTGGGGGGACAGCTAGTCAGTATTTT. Variable domain in full (rest from reference TRBV2 and TRBJ2-3): EPEVTQTPSHQVTQMGQEVILRCVPISNHLYFYWYRQILGQKVEFLVSFYNNEISEKSEIFDDQFSVERPDGSNFTLKIRSTKLEDSAMYFCASSEAGGTASQYFGPGTRLTVL.

The genes are TRBV6-5 and TRBJ1-1, with D tentatively TRBD1 (5 bases). Trimming stripped 4 bases from V and 5 bases from J, with 20 bases between. Germline-derived CDR1 and CDR2 are MNHEY and SVGAGI. The CDR3 sequence is 16 residues long. The CDR3 region is CASSSPTRTEGTEAFF. CDR3 DNA sequence: TGTGCCAGCAGTTCCCCAACCAGGACGGAGGGGACTGAAGCTTTCTTT.